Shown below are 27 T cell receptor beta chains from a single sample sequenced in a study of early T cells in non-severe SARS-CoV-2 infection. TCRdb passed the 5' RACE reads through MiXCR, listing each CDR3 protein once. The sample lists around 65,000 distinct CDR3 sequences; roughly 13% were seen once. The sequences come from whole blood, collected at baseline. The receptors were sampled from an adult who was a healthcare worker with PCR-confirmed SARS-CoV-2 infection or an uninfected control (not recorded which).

CDR3 sequence: CASSFGASYEQYF. The CDR3 bases are TGTGCCAGCAGTTTCGGGGCTAGCTACGAGCAGTACTTC. V is TRBV12-3 or TRBV12-4 and J is TRBJ2-7, with D perhaps assigned TRBD1 or TRBD2 (5 bases each). This CDR3 has 13 residues. The V and J ends lost 3 bases and 3 bases respectively, with 9 bases between them.

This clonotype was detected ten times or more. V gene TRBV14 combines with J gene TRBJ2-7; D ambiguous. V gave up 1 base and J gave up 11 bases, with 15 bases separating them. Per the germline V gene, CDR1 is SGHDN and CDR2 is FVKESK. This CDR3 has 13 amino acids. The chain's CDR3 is CASSQAGAPRKYF. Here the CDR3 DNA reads TGTGCCAGCAGCCAAGCGGGCGCCCCGCGAAAGTACTTC. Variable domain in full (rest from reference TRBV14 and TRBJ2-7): EAGVTQFPSHSVIEKGQTVTLRCDPISGHDNLYWYRRVMGKEIKFLLHFVKESKQDESGMPNNRFLAERTGGTYSTLKVQPAELEDSGVYFCASSQAGAPRKYFGPGTRLTVT.

CDR3 amino acids: CASSPTLGEKLFF. Here the CDR3 DNA reads TGTGCCAGCAGCCCGACCCTGGGGGAAAAACTGTTTTTT. V usage is TRBV11-2 and J usage is TRBJ1-4; D is ambiguous. Germline V gene sequence: CDR1 SGHAT, CDR2 FQNNGV. The CDR3 consists of 13 residues. The V gene lost 5 bases and the J gene lost 8 bases, with 12 bases spanning the gap.

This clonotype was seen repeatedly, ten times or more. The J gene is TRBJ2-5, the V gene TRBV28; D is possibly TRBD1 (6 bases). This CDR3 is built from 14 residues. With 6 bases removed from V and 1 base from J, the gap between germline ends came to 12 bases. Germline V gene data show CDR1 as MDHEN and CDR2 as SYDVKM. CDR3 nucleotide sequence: TGTGCCAGCAGGGGGGCTAGCAGCCAAGAGACCCAGTACTTC. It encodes CASRGASSQETQYF.

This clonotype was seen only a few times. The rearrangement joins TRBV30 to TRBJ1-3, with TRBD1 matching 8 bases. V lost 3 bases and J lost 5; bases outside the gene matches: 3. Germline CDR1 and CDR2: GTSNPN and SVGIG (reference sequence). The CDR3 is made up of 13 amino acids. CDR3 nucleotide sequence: TGTGCCTGGAGAGGACAGGGTCGAAACACCATATATTTT. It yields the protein CAWRGQGRNTIYF.

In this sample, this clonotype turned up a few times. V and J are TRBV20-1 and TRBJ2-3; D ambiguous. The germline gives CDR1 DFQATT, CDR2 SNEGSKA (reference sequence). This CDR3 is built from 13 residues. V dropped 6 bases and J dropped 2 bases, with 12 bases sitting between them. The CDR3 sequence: CSASALTTDTQYF. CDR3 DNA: TGCAGTGCGAGTGCTCTCACCACAGATACGCAGTATTTT.

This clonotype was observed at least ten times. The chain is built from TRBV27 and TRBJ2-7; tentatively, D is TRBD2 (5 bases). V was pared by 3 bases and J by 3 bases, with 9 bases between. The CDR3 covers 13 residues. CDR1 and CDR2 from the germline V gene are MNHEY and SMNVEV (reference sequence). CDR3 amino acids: CASSFGEDYEQYF. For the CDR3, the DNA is TGTGCCAGCAGTTTCGGGGAAGACTACGAGCAGTACTTC.

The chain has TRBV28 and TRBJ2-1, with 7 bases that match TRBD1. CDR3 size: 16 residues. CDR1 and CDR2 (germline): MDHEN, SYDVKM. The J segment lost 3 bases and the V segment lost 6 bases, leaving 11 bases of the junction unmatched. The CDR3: CASRGRQGEYYNEQFF. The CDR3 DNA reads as TGTGCCAGCAGGGGGAGACAGGGAGAATACTACAATGAGCAGTTCTTC.

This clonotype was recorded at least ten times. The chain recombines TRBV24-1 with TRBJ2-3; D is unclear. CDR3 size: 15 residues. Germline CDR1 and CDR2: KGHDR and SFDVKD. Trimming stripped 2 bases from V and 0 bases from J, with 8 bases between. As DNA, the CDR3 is TGTGCCACCAGTGATTCTTCCGGGAGCACAGATACGCAGTATTTT. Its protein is CATSDSSGSTDTQYF.

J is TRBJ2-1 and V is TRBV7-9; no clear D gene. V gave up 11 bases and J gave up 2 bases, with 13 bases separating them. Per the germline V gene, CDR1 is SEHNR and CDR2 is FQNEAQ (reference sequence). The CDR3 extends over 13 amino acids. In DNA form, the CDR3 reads TGTGCCTCCTCAGAGATAACCTACAATGAGCAGTTCTTC. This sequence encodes CASSEITYNEQFF.

The CDR3 loop reads CASSSIPLAASSYNEQFF. CDR3 coding DNA: TGTGCCAGCAGTTCTATCCCTTTAGCTGCGAGCTCCTACAATGAGCAGTTCTTC. This chain links TRBV6-6 with TRBJ2-1; D gene uncertain. Deletions cut 4 bases from V and 0 bases from J, with 19 bases between. The germline CDR1 and CDR2 sequences are MNHNY and SVGAGI (reference sequence). The CDR3 is made up of 18 amino acids.

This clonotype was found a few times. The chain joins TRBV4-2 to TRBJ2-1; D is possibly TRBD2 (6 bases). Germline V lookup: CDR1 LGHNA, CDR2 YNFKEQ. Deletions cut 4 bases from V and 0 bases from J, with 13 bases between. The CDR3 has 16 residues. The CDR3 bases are TGTGCCAGCAGCCCGCTGGGCGGGGCCTCCTACAATGAGCAGTTCTTC. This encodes CASSPLGGASYNEQFF.

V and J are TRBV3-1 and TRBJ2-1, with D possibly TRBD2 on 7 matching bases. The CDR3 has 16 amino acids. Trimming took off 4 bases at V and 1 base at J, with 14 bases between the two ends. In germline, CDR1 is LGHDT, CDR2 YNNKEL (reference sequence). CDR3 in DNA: TGTGCCAGCAGCCCCGGAGGGGGAGGGTCCTACAATGAGCAGTTCTTC. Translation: CASSPGGGGSYNEQFF.

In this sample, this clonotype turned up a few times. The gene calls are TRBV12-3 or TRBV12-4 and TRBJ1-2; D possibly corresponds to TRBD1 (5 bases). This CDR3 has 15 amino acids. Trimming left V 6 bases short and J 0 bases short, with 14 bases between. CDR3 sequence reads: CASSNPTDANYGYTF. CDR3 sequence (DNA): TGTGCCAGCAGCAACCCGACAGACGCTAACTATGGCTACACCTTC.

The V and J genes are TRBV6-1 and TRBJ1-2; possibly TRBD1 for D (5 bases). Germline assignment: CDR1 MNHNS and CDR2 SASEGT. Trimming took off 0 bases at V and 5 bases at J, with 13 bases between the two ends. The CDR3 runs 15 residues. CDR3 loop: CASSEADDSAYGYTF. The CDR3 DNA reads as TGTGCCAGCAGTGAAGCAGACGACAGCGCTTATGGCTACACCTTC.

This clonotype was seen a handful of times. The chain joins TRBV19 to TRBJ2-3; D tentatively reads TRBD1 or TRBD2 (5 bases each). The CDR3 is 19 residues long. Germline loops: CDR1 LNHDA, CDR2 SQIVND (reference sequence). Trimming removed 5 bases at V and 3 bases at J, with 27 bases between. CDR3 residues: CASSRGPPGGGRRTDTQYF. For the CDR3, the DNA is TGTGCCAGTAGTCGCGGGCCTCCTGGGGGTGGCAGGAGAACAGATACGCAGTATTTT.

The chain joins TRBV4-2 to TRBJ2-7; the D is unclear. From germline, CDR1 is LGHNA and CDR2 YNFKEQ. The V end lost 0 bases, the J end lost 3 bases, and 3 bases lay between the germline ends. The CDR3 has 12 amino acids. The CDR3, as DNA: TGTGCCAGCAGCCAAGACTTCTACGAGCAGTACTTC. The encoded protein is CASSQDFYEQYF.

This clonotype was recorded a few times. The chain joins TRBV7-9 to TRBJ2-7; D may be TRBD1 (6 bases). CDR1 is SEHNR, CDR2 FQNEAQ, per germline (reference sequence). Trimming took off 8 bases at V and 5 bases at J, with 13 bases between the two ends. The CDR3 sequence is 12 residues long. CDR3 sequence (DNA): TGTGCCAGCGGTTCAGGGGCTCACGAGCAGTACTTC. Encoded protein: CASGSGAHEQYF.

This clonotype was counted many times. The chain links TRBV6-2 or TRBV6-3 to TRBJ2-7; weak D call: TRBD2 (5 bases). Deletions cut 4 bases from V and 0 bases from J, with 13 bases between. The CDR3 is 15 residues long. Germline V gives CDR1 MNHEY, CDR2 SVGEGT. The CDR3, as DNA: TGTGCCAGCAGTTCTACCTGGGGAGCCTCCTACGAGCAGTACTTC. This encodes CASSSTWGASYEQYF.

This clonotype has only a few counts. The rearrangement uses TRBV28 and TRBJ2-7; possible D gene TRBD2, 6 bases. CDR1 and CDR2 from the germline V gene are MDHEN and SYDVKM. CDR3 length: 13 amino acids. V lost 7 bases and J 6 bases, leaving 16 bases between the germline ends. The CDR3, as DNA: TGTGCCAGCACCTCCGGGGGACGTGGCGAGCAGTACTTC. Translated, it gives CASTSGGRGEQYF.

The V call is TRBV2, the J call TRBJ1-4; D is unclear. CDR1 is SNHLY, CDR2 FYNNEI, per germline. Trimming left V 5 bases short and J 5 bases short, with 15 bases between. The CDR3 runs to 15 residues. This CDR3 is CASSKNLGGNEKLFF. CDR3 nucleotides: TGTGCCAGCAGTAAAAACTTAGGCGGGAATGAAAAACTGTTTTTT. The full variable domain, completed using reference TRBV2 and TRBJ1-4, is EPEVTQTPSHQVTQMGQEVILRCVPISNHLYFYWYRQILGQKVEFLVSFYNNEISEKSEIFDDQFSVERPDGSNFTLKIRSTKLEDSAMYFCASSKNLGGNEKLFFGSGTQLSVL.

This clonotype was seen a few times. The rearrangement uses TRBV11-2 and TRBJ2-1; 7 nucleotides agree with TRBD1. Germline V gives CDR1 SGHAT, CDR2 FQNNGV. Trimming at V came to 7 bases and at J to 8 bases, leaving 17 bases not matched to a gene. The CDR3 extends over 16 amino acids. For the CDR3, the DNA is TGTGCCAGCACTCCGGTGTATAGGGGGCTCCTGGATGAGCAGTTCTTC. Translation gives CASTPVYRGLLDEQFF.

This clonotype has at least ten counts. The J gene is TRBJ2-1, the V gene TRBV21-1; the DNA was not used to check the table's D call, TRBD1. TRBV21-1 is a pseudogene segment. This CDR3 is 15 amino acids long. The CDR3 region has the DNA TGTGCCGGGTCATTGGGGGGGACGTCCTACAATGAGCAGTTCTTC. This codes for CAGSLGGTSYNEQFF.

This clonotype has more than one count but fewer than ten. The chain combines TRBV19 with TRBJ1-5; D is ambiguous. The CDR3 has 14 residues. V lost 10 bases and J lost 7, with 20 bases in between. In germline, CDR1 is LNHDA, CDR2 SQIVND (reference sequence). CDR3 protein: CATNSRSGGQPQHF. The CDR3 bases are TGTGCCACCAATTCTCGGAGCGGCGGACAGCCCCAGCATTTT.

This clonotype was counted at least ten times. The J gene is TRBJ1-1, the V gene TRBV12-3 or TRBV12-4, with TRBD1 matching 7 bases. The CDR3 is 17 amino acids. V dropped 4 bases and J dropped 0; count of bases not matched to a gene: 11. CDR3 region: CASSSPGTDSMNTEAFF. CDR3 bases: TGTGCCAGCAGTTCGCCCGGGACAGACTCAATGAACACTGAAGCTTTCTTT.

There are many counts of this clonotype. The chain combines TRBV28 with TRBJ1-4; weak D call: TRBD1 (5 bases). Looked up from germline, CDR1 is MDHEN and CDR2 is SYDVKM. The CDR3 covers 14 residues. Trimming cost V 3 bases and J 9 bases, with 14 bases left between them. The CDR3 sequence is CASSLRQFSKKLFF. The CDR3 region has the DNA TGTGCCAGCAGTTTGAGACAGTTTAGTAAAAAACTGTTTTTT.

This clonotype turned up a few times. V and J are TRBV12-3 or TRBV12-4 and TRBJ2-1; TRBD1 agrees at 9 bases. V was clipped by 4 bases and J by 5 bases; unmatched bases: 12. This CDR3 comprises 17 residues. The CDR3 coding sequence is TGTGCCAGCAGTTACGCGGTTGGGACAGGGACAGACAATGAGCAGTTCTTC. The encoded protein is CASSYAVGTGTDNEQFF.